This T cell receptor beta chain was sequenced during a study of long-term antiretroviral therapy in people with HIV (dated by TCRdb to about 2022). With respect to the entire study: The earliest samples were collected approximately a decade before the 2015 WHO recommendation for immediate ART, a period when ART was typically delayed until CD4 counts fell. From fewer than 35 adults with confirmed HIV infection, the cohort provided fewer than 200 cryopreserved PBMC samples, gathered serially across a mean of around 6 years (range 1-12). No cross-contamination during QIAcube processing was shown when test extractions of a monoclonal T-cell line were performed alongside a few dozen polyclonal samples. About 40% of the 30 participants with HIV were female. A retrospective serial study tested whether changes in peripheral blood TRB repertoire composition and diversity were associated with ART initiation and durable HIV suppression.

The immunoSEQ hsTCRB v3.0 assay was used at survey level resolution for TRB variable region sequencing. The target sequencing depth for TRB was about 40,000-50,000 T-cell genomes per sample. TRB libraries were pooled and sequenced on an Illumina MiSeq using a v3 150-cycle kit. Concerning the study's data processing: Analysis of repertoires was carried out in R inside a reproducible Nextflow workflow spanning QC, data transformation and analysis. LymphoSeq2, an R package for exploring AIRR-Seq data, was used to implement custom analyses. A handful of samples yielding fewer than 5000 total TRB sequences were excluded, leaving roughly 200 analyzed HIV repertoires. Among the 180 to 200 retained HIV repertoires, 59 were collected before ART initiation and 120 to 140 were collected after ART initiation. Each repertoire was downsampled to 5000 TRB nucleotide sequences, and summary statistics were averaged across 100 downsampling iterations. TRB sequences were retained for analysis only if CDR3 regions of at least seven amino acids were present. Diversity was measured with a Shannon entropy-derived clonality score and the Gini coefficient. In repertoire networks, the top 5000 CDR3 amino acid sequences were linked whenever an edit distance of one separated two sequences. Antigen specificity groups and MHC restriction were predicted for TRB CDR3 amino acid sequences with GLIPH2. Known CMV, EBV, HIV or tissue antigen associations were flagged by matching CDR3 amino acid sequences against VDJdb and McPAS-TCR. Pre-ART, post-ART and control groups were compared with Wilcoxon signed-rank tests and Holm-Bonferroni correction. TCRdb mirrors the immuneACCESS table, restricted to in-frame sequences. Some clones are absent from its copies; in checked studies, under half trace to an unresolved V gene, and the reason for the others is unknown. V and J calls and clone size are copied from that table; D and trimming were computed from the DNA. The sample table contains some 24,000 clones; only one count was recorded for roughly 83% of them. The ten largest clones capture roughly 5% of the sample.

To be included, a participant needed at least one PBMC sample from before ART initiation plus at least two post-ART samples. Treatment was received in the United States of America by all participants with HIV. Before DNA extraction, cryopreserved samples containing about 1-11 million PBMC were thawed and washed. At the time of the earliest PBMC sample, participants with HIV were aged between about 20 and 55 years. PBMC samples from each participant spanned 1-4 timepoints before ART initiation and 2-8 timepoints after ART initiation, with a median of 7 samples. Serial HIV viral load, CD4+ T-cell count, ART history and demographic data were obtained for every participant. A Qiagen kit on a QIAcube was used to extract genomic DNA from unsorted PBMC, with samples processed in batches of 12. Paper-wide results and their limitations: Narrower CDR3 length ranges were observed in HIV repertoires than in controls, and an antigen-experienced repertoire with only a slight naive shift after ART was suggested by the network structure. Because pre-ART samples had limited cell numbers, unsorted PBMC were profiled rather than sorted CD4+ and CD8+ T cells. A significant increase in TRB diversity was found to be associated with ART initiation, although TRB diversity was observed to remain significantly below that of transplant donor controls even after long-term ART. Because PBMC availability was limited, only the TCR beta chain was sequenced, with no alpha chain pairing. The samples were dated from the mid-2000s to the late 2010s, and the ART regimens that were used may be less effective than current ART regimens. No data were available on ART adherence, viral resistance or therapy changes, limiting inferences about post-ART repertoire changes. Expanded TRB clones identified before ART initiation dominated the repertoire across all time points, though the dominance fluctuated and decreased in many PLHIV after ART.

The CDR3 has 15 amino acids, counting the end cysteine and phenylalanine. Of all the DNA, just the CDR3 is kept, 45 bases in frame from base 1. Germline trimming: 0 bases from V, 2 bases from J; junction bases outside gene matches: 1. In regard to this clone: Its antigen is currently not known. No qualities accompany the bases; no much larger clone lies one base away.

The sample consisted of unsorted PBMCs, taken 0.7 years before starting antiretroviral therapy. This clonotype was obtained from a man aged 25 to 40 with HIV. The chain joins TRBV5-3 to TRBJ2-3, with 9 junctional bases fitting TRBD2. TRBV5-3 is noted as an ORF with a role that remains uncertain. The DNA sequence is TGTGCCAGAAGCTTGGAGCGGGGGGTCACAGATACGCAGTATTTT. Its protein product is CARSLERGVTDTQYF.